This T cell receptor beta chain was documented in a study of blood T cell repertoires in COVID-19. Study in general: Donors in the United States, Italy and Spain gave samples during acute or convalescent COVID-19. PBMCs, B-cell-depleted T cells, or T cells were the source of the cDNA or gDNA that made up the material.

In the original processing: Nucleated cell counts were estimated from reference gene primer amplification. Generated by immunoSEQ multiplex PCR, the TCRdb table keeps only in-frame clones and is missing some. V, J and clone size were drawn from that table, and D and trimming were deduced from the DNA. Among around 86,000 clones, 87% were seen once, and the ten largest hold about 5%. V lost 0 bases, J lost 8 bases, and 14 bases lay in between. This CDR3 region has 14 residues. CDR1 is SGDLS, CDR2 YYNGEE, per germline. This TCR was sampled from an elderly woman with acute or convalescent COVID-19. The chain has TRBV9 and TRBJ1-2; D not certain. Material: peripheral blood. CDR3 bases: TGTGCCAGCAGCGTAGGAATTCTACCGGGGGGCTACACCTTC. Protein sequence: CASSVGILPGGYTF. Full variable domain (remainder filled in from reference TRBV9 and TRBJ1-2): DSGVTQTPKHLITATGQRVTLRCSPRSGDLSVYWYQQSLDQGLQFLIQYYNGEERAKGNILERFSAQQFPDLHSELNLSSLELGDSALYFCASSVGILPGGYTFGSGTRLTVV.